The 17 T cell receptor beta chains below were found in one sample sequenced in a study of blood T cell repertoires in COVID-19 (dated by TCRdb to the early 2020s). Libraries were prepared through the immunoSEQ multiplex PCR assay. Here the immuneACCESS table is served through TCRdb, limited to in-frame sequences with V and J called. Missing clones are a known gap in these copies; in checked studies unresolved V genes cover under half, and the rest lacks a known reason. This sample gives 200,000 to 250,000 clones in total; around 89% of them show up just once. The top ten clones comprise around 15% of the sample. The sequenced sample was PBMCs or T cells enriched from blood (not recorded which). All receptors derive from a man aged 30 to 39 who had been exposed to COVID-19.

The chain couples TRBV19 to TRBJ2-3, with 8 bases matching TRBD2. The CDR3 covers 16 residues. J was trimmed by 2 bases and V by 5 bases; bases with no gene match: 9. CDR1 is LNHDA, CDR2 SQIVND, per germline (reference sequence). In DNA, the CDR3 is TGTGCCAGTAGTTCAGTCTGGCGGGGGGCCACAGATACGCAGTATTTT. Translation gives CASSSVWRGATDTQYF.

The chain carries TRBV6-1 and TRBJ2-7; D is unresolved. CDR1 and CDR2 (germline): MNHNS, SASEGT. The CDR3 runs 12 residues. The ends were cut back, 2 bases at V and 7 bases at J, with 9 bases in the middle. The CDR3 DNA follows: TGTGCCAGCAGTGAACACCTCGGGGAGCAGTACTTC. Protein product: CASSEHLGEQYF.

J is TRBJ1-2 and V is TRBV9; unclear D gene. V was clipped by 0 bases and J by 6 bases, with 15 bases between them. This CDR3 spans 15 amino acids. CDR1 is SGDLS, CDR2 YYNGEE, per germline. CDR3 sequence reads: CASSVVGEGVDGYTF. For the CDR3, the DNA is TGTGCCAGCAGCGTAGTCGGGGAGGGTGTGGATGGCTACACCTTC.

The chain carries TRBV19 and TRBJ1-5; 10 positions match TRBD1. Germline V gene lookup returns CDR1 LNHDA and CDR2 SQIVND (reference sequence). V gave up 3 bases and J gave up 3 bases; unmatched junction bases: 5. This CDR3 region has 16 residues. The CDR3 loop is CASSIIGTGDNQPQHF. The CDR3 DNA is TGTGCCAGTAGTATTATTGGGACAGGGGACAATCAGCCCCAGCATTTT.

The count of this clone is one. The chain is built from TRBV11-2 and TRBJ2-1; D is unclear. The CDR3 runs to 11 residues. Germline CDR1 SGHAT, CDR2 FQNNGV. V shed 8 bases and J shed 8 bases, with 10 bases lying between them. The CDR3 DNA follows: TGTGCCAGCCGCGAGTTGTATGAGCAGTTCTTC. Translating it yields CASRELYEQFF.

The rearrangement joins TRBV7-2 to TRBJ2-5, with 10 bases identical to TRBD2. Germline V gene sequence: CDR1 SGHTA, CDR2 FQGNSA. Trimming took 5 bases from V and 3 from J; bases not matched to a gene: 3. This CDR3 has 14 amino acids. CDR3 loop: CASSITSGEETQYF. CDR3 DNA: TGTGCCAGCAGCATAACTAGCGGGGAAGAGACCCAGTACTTC.

This clone was seen repeatedly, ten times or more. This sequence joins TRBV9 and TRBJ2-3; no clear D. Germline V gives CDR1 SGDLS, CDR2 YYNGEE. Trimming shortened V by 7 bases and J by 4 bases, and 16 bases separated the two germline ends. The CDR3 sequence is 14 residues long. The CDR3 coding sequence is TGTGCCAGCTCGGCTAGACGGTCCCCAGATACGCAGTATTTT. Its translation: CASSARRSPDTQYF.

V is TRBV19 and J is TRBJ1-2; weak D call: TRBD1 (6 bases). V lost 7 bases, J lost 4 bases, and 10 bases lay in between. Per the germline V gene, CDR1 is LNHDA and CDR2 is SQIVND (reference sequence). The CDR3 is 12 residues long. DNA for the CDR3: TGTGCCAGTACCACAGGGTTCTATGGCTACACCTTC. Amino acids: CASTTGFYGYTF.

The count of this clone is one. The same CDR3 can be traced to other DNA sequences in this sample. The gene calls are TRBV11-3 and TRBJ2-3, with TRBD2 matching 7 bases. Trimming cost V 1 base and J 3 bases; bases outside gene matches: 1. Germline V gene data show CDR1 as SGHNT and CDR2 as YENEEA. CDR3 size: 14 residues. CDR3 nucleotide sequence: TGTGCCAGCAGCTTAGCAGCGGGGACAGATACGCAGTATTTT. It is translated as CASSLAAGTDTQYF.

This clone was seen once. The chain links TRBV5-1 to TRBJ1-6; D is undetermined. The CDR3 length is 15 residues. V lost 1 base to trimming and J lost 0 bases, with 5 bases between them. CDR1 and CDR2 from the germline V gene are SGHRS and YFSETQ. The CDR3 DNA reads TGCGCCAGCAGCTTGTCTAGCTCCTATAATTCACCCCTCCACTTT. Residues: CASSLSSSYNSPLHF.

V usage is TRBV5-1 and J usage is TRBJ2-1, with 14 nucleotides matching TRBD2. CDR1 is SGHRS, CDR2 YFSETQ, per germline. The CDR3 consists of 15 residues. The V gene end was trimmed by 0 bases and the J gene end by 8 bases; junction bases not matched to a gene: 1. CDR3 bases: TGCGCCAGCAGCTTGGTGACTAGCGGGGGGGATGAGCAGTTCTTC. Translation gives CASSLVTSGGDEQFF.

The V gene is TRBV14, the J gene TRBJ2-1; D may be TRBD1 (6 bases). Germline values: CDR1 SGHDN, CDR2 FVKESK. V dropped 4 bases and J dropped 4 bases, with 20 bases sitting between them. CDR3 length: 17 residues. The CDR3 here is CASSLSQGSSLYNEQFF. The CDR3 nucleotides are TGTGCCAGCAGCCTTTCACAGGGCTCATCCCTTTACAATGAGCAGTTCTTC.

This chain links TRBV5-1 with TRBJ1-5; no clear D. This CDR3 is 13 amino acids long. Germline-derived CDR1 and CDR2 are SGHRS and YFSETQ. V lost 3 bases and J lost 9, with 13 bases in between. The CDR3 spells CASSSDRGRPQHF. CDR3 DNA sequence: TGCGCCAGCAGCTCGGACCGGGGTAGGCCCCAGCATTTT.

The sample holds a few counts of this clone. V is TRBV19 and J is TRBJ1-2; D not certain. V lost 3 bases and J 1 base, leaving 9 bases between the germline ends. The CDR3 length is 14 residues. Germline V CDR1 and CDR2: LNHDA, SQIVND (reference sequence). Written as DNA, the CDR3 is TGTGCCAGTAGTATCGTCGATAGTAACTATGGCTACACCTTC. It encodes CASSIVDSNYGYTF.

The chain recombines TRBV29-1 with TRBJ2-1; 8 nucleotides agree with TRBD2. V was pared by 3 bases and J by 4 bases, with 5 bases of the junction left unmatched. The germline V gene has CDR1 SQVTM and CDR2 ANQGSEA. The CDR3 sequence is 14 residues long. CDR3: CSVDSGGRYNEQFF. As DNA, the CDR3 is TGCAGCGTTGATTCGGGGGGGAGGTACAATGAGCAGTTCTTC.

The chain's CDR3 is CASSQDPSHTDTQYF. CDR3 bases: TGTGCCAGCAGCCAAGATCCATCACACACAGATACGCAGTATTTT. The chain employs TRBV3-1 (or the pseudogene TRBV3-2) and TRBJ2-3; D uncertain. Trimming removed 0 bases at V and 2 bases at J, with 9 bases between. The CDR3 has 15 amino acids. Germline CDR1 and CDR2: LGHDT and YNNKEL (reference sequence).

V is TRBV6-5 and J is TRBJ2-7, with unresolved D. The CDR3 sequence is 11 residues long. The V and J ends lost 6 bases and 2 bases respectively, with 5 bases between them. The germline gives CDR1 MNHEY, CDR2 SVGAGI. The CDR3 DNA follows: TGTGCCAGCAGACACCCCTACGAGCAGTACTTC. Protein sequence: CASRHPYEQYF.